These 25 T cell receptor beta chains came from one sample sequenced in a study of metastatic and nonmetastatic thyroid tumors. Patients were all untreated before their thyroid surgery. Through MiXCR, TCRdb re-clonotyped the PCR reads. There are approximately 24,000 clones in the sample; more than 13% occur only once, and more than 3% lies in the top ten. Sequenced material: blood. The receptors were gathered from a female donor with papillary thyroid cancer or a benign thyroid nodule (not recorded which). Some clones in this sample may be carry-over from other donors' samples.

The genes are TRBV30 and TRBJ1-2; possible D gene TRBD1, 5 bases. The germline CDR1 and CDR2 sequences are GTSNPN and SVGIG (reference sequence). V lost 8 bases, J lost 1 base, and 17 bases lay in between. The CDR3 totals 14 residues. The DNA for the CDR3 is TGTGCCCTGCCGCCCGACAGAATTAACTATGGCTACACCTTC. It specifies CALPPDRINYGYTF.

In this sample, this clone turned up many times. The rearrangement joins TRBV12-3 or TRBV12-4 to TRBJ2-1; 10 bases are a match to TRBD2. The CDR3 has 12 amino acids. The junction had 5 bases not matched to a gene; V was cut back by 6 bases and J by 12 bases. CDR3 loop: CASRDLAGGQFF. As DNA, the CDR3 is TGTGCCAGCAGGGATTTAGCGGGAGGGCAGTTCTTC.

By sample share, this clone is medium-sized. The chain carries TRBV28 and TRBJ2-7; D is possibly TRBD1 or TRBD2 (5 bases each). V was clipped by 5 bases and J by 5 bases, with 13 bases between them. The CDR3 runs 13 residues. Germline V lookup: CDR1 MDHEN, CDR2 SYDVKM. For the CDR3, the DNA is TGTGCCAGCAGTCCCACAGGAGGTCACGAGCAGTACTTC. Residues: CASSPTGGHEQYF.

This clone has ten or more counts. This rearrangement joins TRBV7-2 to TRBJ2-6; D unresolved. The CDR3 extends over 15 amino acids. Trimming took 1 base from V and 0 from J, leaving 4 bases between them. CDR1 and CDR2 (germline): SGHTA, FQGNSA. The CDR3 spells CASSLGFSGANVLTF. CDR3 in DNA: TGTGCCAGCAGCTTAGGGTTCTCTGGGGCCAACGTCCTGACTTTC.

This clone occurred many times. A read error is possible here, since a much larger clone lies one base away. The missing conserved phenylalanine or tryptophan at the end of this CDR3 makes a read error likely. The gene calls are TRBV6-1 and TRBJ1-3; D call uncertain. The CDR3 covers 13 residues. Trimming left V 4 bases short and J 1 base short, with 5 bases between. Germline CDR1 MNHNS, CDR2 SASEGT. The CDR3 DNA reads TGTGCCAGCAGTGGGTATTCTGGAAACACCATATATTCT. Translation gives CASSGYSGNTIYS.

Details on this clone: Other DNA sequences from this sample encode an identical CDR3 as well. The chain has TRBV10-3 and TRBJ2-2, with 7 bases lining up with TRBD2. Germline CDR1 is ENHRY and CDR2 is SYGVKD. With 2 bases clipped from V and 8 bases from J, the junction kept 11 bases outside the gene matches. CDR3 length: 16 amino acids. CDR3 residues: CAISEPLGEGSGELFF. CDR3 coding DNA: TGTGCCATCAGTGAGCCCCTGGGGGAGGGCTCGGGGGAGCTGTTTTTT.

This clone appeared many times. CDR3 coding DNA: TGTGCCAGCAGCCCCACCGGGGTCGAGGAGACCCAGTACTTC. Protein product: CASSPTGVEETQYF. The V call is TRBV7-2, the J call TRBJ2-5, with D perhaps TRBD2 (5 bases). CDR3 length: 14 amino acids. The germline V gene encodes CDR1 SGHTA and CDR2 FQGNSA. V was shortened by 5 bases and J by 5 bases, with 15 bases between the two germline ends. The full variable domain, with the rest looked up from reference TRBV7-2 and TRBJ2-5, is GAGVSQSPSNKVTEKGKDVELRCDPISGHTALYWYRQSLGQGLEFLIYFQGNSAPDKSGLPSDRFSAERTGGSVSTLTIQRTQQEDSAVYLCASSPTGVEETQYFGPGTRLLVL.

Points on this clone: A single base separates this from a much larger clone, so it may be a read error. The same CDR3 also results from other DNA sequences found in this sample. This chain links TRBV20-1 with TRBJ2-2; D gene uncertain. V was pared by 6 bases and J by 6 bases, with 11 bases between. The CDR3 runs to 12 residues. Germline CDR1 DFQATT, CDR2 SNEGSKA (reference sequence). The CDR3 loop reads CSAQGDAGELFF. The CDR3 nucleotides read TGCAGTGCCCAAGGTGACGCCGGGGAGCTGTTTTTT.

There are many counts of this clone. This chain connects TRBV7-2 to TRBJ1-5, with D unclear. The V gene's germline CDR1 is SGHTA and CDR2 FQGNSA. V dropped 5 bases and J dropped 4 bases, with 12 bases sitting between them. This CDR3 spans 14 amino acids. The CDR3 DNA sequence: TGTGCCAGCAGCCGACCGGGTCCTAATCAGCCCCAGCATTTT. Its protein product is CASSRPGPNQPQHF. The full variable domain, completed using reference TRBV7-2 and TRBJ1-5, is GAGVSQSPSNKVTEKGKDVELRCDPISGHTALYWYRQSLGQGLEFLIYFQGNSAPDKSGLPSDRFSAERTGGSVSTLTIQRTQQEDSAVYLCASSRPGPNQPQHFGDGTRLSIL.

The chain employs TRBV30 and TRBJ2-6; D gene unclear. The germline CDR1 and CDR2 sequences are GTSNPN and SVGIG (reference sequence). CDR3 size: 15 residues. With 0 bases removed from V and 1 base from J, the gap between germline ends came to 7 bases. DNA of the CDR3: TGTGCCTGGAGTGTAGGTGAATCTGGGGCCAACGTCCTGACTTTC. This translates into CAWSVGESGANVLTF. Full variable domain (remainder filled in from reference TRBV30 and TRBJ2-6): SQTIHQWPATLVQPVGSPLSLECTVEGTSNPNLYWYRQAAGRGLQLLFYSVGIGQISSEVPQNLSASRPQDRQFILSSKKLLLSDSGFYLCAWSVGESGANVLTFGAGSRLTVL.

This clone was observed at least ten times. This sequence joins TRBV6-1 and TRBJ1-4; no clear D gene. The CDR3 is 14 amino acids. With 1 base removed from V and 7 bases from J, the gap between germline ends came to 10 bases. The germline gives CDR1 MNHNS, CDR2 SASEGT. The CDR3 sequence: CASSEDPEGEKLFF. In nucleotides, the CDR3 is TGTGCCAGCAGTGAAGACCCTGAGGGTGAAAAACTGTTTTTT.

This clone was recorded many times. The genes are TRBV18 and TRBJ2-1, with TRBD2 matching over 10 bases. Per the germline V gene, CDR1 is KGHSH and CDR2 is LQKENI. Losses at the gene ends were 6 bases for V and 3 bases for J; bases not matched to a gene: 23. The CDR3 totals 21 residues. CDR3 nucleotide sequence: TGTGCCAGCTCGCGAAGGACAGGGCTGGAGCGGGAGGGCCGGAACTACAATGAGCAGTTCTTC. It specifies CASSRRTGLEREGRNYNEQFF. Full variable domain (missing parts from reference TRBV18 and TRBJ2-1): NAGVMQNPRHLVRRRGQEARLRCSPMKGHSHVYWYRQLPEEGLKFMVYLQKENIIDESGMPKERFSAEFPKEGPSILRIQQVVRGDSAAYFCASSRRTGLEREGRNYNEQFFGPGTRLTVL.

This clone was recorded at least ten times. CDR3 region: CASGQSPNTGELFF. CDR3 DNA sequence: TGTGCCAGCGGACAGAGTCCCAACACCGGGGAGCTGTTTTTT. The chain couples TRBV19 to TRBJ2-2, with D possibly TRBD1 on 6 matching bases. CDR3 length: 14 amino acids. Trimming left V 9 bases short and J 2 bases short, with 13 bases between. The germline gives CDR1 LNHDA, CDR2 SQIVND (reference sequence).

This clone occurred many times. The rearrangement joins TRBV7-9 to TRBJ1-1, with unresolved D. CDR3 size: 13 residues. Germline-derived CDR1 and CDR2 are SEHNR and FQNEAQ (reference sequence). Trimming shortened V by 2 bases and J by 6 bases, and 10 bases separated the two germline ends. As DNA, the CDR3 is TGTGCCAGCAGCTTAAGTGTGGGCGCTGAAGCTTTCTTT. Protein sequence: CASSLSVGAEAFF. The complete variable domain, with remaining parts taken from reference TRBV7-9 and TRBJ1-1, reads DTGVSQNPRHKITKRGQNVTFRCDPISEHNRLYWYRQTLGQGPEFLTYFQNEAQLEKSRLLSDRFSAERPKGSFSTLEIQRTEQGDSAMYLCASSLSVGAEAFFGQGTRLTVV.

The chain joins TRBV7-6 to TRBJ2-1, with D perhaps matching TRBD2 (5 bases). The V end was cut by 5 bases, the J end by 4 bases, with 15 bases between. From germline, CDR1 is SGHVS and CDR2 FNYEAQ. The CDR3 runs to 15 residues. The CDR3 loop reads CASSPGSGPYNEQFF. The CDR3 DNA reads TGTGCCAGCAGCCCAGGCAGCGGCCCGTACAATGAGCAGTTCTTC.

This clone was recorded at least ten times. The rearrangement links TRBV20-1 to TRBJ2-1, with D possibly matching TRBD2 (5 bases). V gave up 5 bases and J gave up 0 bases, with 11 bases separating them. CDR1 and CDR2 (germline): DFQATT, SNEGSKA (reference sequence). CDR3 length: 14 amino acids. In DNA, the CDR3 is TGCAGTGCTCGCCGAGGGCCCTCCTACAATGAGCAGTTCTTC. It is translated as CSARRGPSYNEQFF.

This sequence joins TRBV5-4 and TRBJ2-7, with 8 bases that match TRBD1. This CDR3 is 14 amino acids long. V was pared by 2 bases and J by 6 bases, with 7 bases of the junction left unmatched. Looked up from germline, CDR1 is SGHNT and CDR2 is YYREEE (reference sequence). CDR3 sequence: CASSFDRGLSEQYF. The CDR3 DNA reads TGTGCCAGCAGCTTTGACAGGGGCTTAAGCGAGCAGTACTTC. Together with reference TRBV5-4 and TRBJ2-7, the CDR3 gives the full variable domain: ETGVTQSPTHLIKTRGQQVTLRCSSQSGHNTVSWYQQALGQGPQFIFQYYREEENGRGNFPPRFSGLQFPNYSSELNVNALELDDSALYLCASSFDRGLSEQYFGPGTRLTVT.

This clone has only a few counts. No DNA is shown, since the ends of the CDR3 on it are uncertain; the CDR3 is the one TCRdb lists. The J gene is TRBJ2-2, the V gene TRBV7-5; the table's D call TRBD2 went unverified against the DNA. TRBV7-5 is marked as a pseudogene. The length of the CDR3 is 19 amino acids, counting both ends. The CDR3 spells CISVPAAYLAGEDTGELFF.

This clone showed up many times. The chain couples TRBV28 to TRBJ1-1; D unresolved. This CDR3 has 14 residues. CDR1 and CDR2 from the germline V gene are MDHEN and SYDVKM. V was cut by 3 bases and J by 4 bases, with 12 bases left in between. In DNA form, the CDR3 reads TGTGCCAGCAGTTTCCGACCGGAGGGCACTGAAGCTTTCTTT. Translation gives CASSFRPEGTEAFF.

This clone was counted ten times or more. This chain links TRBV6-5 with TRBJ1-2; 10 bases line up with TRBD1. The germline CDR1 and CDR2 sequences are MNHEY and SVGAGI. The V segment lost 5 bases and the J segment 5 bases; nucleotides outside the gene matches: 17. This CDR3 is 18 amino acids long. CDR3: CASSPVRDRGVLGYGYTF. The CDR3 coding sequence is TGTGCCAGCAGTCCTGTCCGGGACAGGGGAGTATTGGGATATGGCTACACCTTC.

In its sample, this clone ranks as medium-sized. CDR3 in amino acids: CAWSVLAGDTGELFF. CDR3 nucleotide sequence: TGTGCCTGGAGTGTACTAGCGGGAGACACCGGGGAGCTGTTTTTT. The genes are TRBV30 and TRBJ2-2; 11 nucleotides line up with TRBD2. V shed 0 bases and J 3 bases; nucleotides not matched to a gene: 0. The germline CDR1 and CDR2 sequences are GTSNPN and SVGIG (reference sequence). The CDR3 extends over 15 amino acids.

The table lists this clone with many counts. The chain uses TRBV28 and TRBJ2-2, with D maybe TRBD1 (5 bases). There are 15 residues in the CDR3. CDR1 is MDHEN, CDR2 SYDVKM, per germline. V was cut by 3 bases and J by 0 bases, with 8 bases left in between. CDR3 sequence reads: CASSLETANTGELFF. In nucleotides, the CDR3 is TGTGCCAGCAGTTTGGAGACAGCGAACACCGGGGAGCTGTTTTTT.

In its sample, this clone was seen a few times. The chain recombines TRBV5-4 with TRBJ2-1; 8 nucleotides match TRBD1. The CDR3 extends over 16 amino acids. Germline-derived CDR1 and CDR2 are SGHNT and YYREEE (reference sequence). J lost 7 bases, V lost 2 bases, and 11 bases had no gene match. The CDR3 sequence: CASSFRRLDRANEQFF. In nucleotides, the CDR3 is TGTGCCAGCAGCTTCCGACGACTGGACAGGGCTAATGAGCAGTTCTTC.

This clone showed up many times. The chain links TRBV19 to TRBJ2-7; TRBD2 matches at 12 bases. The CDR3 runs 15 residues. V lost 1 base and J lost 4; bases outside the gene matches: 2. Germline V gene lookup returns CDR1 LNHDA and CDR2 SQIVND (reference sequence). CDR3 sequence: CASSIVLAGGYEQYF. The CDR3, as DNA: TGTGCCAGTAGTATAGTACTAGCGGGAGGATACGAGCAGTACTTC.

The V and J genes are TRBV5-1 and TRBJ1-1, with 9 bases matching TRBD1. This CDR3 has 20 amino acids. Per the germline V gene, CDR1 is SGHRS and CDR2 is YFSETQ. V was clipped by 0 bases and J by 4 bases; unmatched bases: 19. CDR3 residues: CASSLAQNPGQGKRSTEAFF. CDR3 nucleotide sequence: TGCGCCAGCAGCTTGGCCCAAAACCCGGGACAGGGCAAGAGGAGCACTGAAGCTTTCTTT.